These 22 T cell receptor beta chains came from one sample sequenced in a study of cytomegalovirus exposure and HLA in healthy donors. It was with 60 Vbeta and 13 Jbeta primers that the PCR ran. The repertoire was sequenced with immunoSEQ multiplex PCR; TCRdb's copy has only in-frame clones and lacks some. The sample lists about 170,000 clones; roughly 80% were seen once. Sequenced input: PBMCs. These receptors all come from a male donor in good health and CMV-seronegative.

The V and J genes are TRBV29-1 and TRBJ1-1; 8 bases fit TRBD1. This CDR3 is 16 amino acids long. V shed 2 bases, J shed 0 bases, and the junction held 8 bases outside the gene matches. Germline values: CDR1 SQVTM, CDR2 ANQGSEA. The CDR3 region is CSVERGDRIVNTEAFF. The CDR3 nucleotides read TGCAGCGTTGAAAGGGGGGACAGGATAGTGAACACTGAAGCTTTCTTT.

The chain uses TRBV6-5 and TRBJ2-7; D gene uncertain. The CDR3 totals 12 residues. The germline gives CDR1 MNHEY, CDR2 SVGAGI. Trimming left V 7 bases short and J 3 bases short, with 10 bases between. The DNA for the CDR3 is TGTGCCAGCATCGACACCTTCTACGAGCAGTACTTC. Translation: CASIDTFYEQYF.

This clone was counted only a few times. The rearrangement links TRBV5-5 to TRBJ1-6; D gene unclear. The germline V gene has CDR1 SGHKS and CDR2 YYEKEE (reference sequence). The CDR3 totals 15 residues. Trimming stripped 5 bases from V and 6 bases from J, with 15 bases between. The CDR3 region has the DNA TGTGCCAGCAGTCTCGAGGGTGTGACTAATTCACCCCTCCACTTT. It translates to CASSLEGVTNSPLHF.

CDR3 sequence: CSIQQGANEKLFF. The CDR3, as DNA: TGCAGCATTCAACAGGGGGCCAATGAAAAACTGTTTTTT. The chain combines TRBV29-1 with TRBJ1-4; 9 bases line up with TRBD1. This CDR3 spans 13 amino acids. The trim removed 8 bases at V and 5 bases at J, leaving 6 bases unmatched. Looked up from germline, CDR1 is SQVTM and CDR2 is ANQGSEA. Full variable domain (missing parts from reference TRBV29-1 and TRBJ1-4): SAVISQKPSRDICQRGTSLTIQCQVDSQVTMMFWYRQQPGQSLTLIATANQGSEATYESGFVIDKFPISRPNLTFSTLTVSNMSPEDSSIYLCSIQQGANEKLFFGSGTQLSVL.

The V call is TRBV30, the J call TRBJ2-7, with 8 bases identical to TRBD1. This CDR3 spans 14 amino acids. Germline values: CDR1 GTSNPN, CDR2 SVGIG (reference sequence). J lost 4 bases, V lost 2 bases, and 7 bases had no gene match. CDR3 nucleotide sequence: TGTGCCTGGAGTTCCGGGACAGGAGGTTACGAGCAGTACTTC. Translation: CAWSSGTGGYEQYF.

The chain couples TRBV2 to TRBJ2-7; 10 nucleotides line up with TRBD1. The CDR3 length is 15 residues. Germline V gene lookup returns CDR1 SNHLY and CDR2 FYNNEI. The V segment lost 6 bases and the J segment 0 bases; nucleotides outside the gene matches: 5. The CDR3 sequence: CASSRTGGLSYEQYF. In DNA, the CDR3 is TGTGCCAGCAGCCGGACAGGGGGACTCTCCTACGAGCAGTACTTC.

The rearrangement joins TRBV5-1 to TRBJ1-6, with a tentative D call TRBD1 (6 bases). Trimming left V 0 bases short and J 7 bases short, with 11 bases between. Per the germline V gene, CDR1 is SGHRS and CDR2 is YFSETQ. The CDR3 is 15 amino acids. The CDR3 DNA is TGCGCCAGCAGCTTGGGGGGACAAGCAAATTCACCCCTCCACTTT. Its translation: CASSLGGQANSPLHF.

This clone has more than one count but fewer than ten. The chain is built from TRBV6-1 and TRBJ1-2; TRBD1 is a possible D gene (6 bases). V was clipped by 4 bases and J by 7 bases, with 16 bases between them. CDR1 and CDR2 from the germline V gene are MNHNS and SASEGT. There are 14 residues in the CDR3. CDR3 sequence (DNA): TGTGCCAGCAGTGCCAGCCGGGGGGCGGGTGGCTACACCTTC. The encoded protein is CASSASRGAGGYTF.

The rearrangement uses TRBV28 and TRBJ2-4, with 10 nucleotides matching TRBD2. CDR1 and CDR2 from the germline V gene are MDHEN and SYDVKM. V lost 5 bases and J lost 3; bases outside the gene matches: 4. The CDR3 runs to 15 residues. The chain's CDR3 is CASSLAGVVKNIQYF. The CDR3 coding sequence is TGTGCCAGCAGTCTAGCGGGAGTCGTCAAAAACATTCAGTACTTC.

The chain uses TRBV5-1 and TRBJ2-1; D may be TRBD2 (6 bases). This CDR3 has 15 residues. The germline V gene has CDR1 SGHRS and CDR2 YFSETQ. Trimming shortened V by 5 bases and J by 0 bases, and 12 bases separated the two germline ends. CDR3 protein: CASSPRGDSYNEQFF. The CDR3 DNA is TGCGCCAGCAGTCCCCGCGGGGACTCCTACAATGAGCAGTTCTTC.

This clone was counted between two and nine times. V is TRBV5-4 and J is TRBJ2-7; 8 positions match TRBD1. CDR1 is SGHNT, CDR2 YYREEE, per germline (reference sequence). V was pared by 4 bases and J by 2 bases, with 8 bases of the junction left unmatched. The CDR3 is 15 residues long. The CDR3 is CASSPYDRGTYEQYF. The CDR3 nucleotides are TGTGCCAGCAGCCCTTATGACAGGGGAACCTACGAGCAGTACTTC.

This clone was seen a single time. The V and J genes are TRBV27 and TRBJ2-5; TRBD2 agrees at 12 bases. Germline V lookup: CDR1 MNHEY, CDR2 SMNVEV (reference sequence). There are 15 residues in the CDR3. The V segment lost 7 bases and the J segment 5 bases; nucleotides outside the gene matches: 8. The CDR3 protein is CASTRTSGTWETQYF. In DNA form, the CDR3 reads TGTGCCAGCACTAGGACTAGCGGGACTTGGGAGACCCAGTACTTC.

The chain has TRBV18 and TRBJ1-4; a weak D match, TRBD1 (5 bases). The CDR3 contains 16 residues. V lost 3 bases to trimming and J lost 3 bases, with 14 bases between them. Germline V lookup: CDR1 KGHSH, CDR2 LQKENI. The chain's CDR3 is CASSPTSWGANEKLFF. As DNA, the CDR3 is TGTGCCAGCTCACCGACCTCTTGGGGGGCTAATGAAAAACTGTTTTTT.

The rearrangement joins TRBV5-1 to TRBJ2-7, with D possibly being TRBD2 (6 bases). V lost 3 bases, J lost 3 bases, and 19 bases lay in between. The CDR3 consists of 16 residues. The germline gives CDR1 SGHRS, CDR2 YFSETQ. The CDR3 DNA reads as TGCGCCAGCAGCTCTTATCGGGGTACGGGAGACTACGAGCAGTACTTC. Residues: CASSSYRGTGDYEQYF.

This clone is a singleton in its sample. The rearrangement links TRBV5-5 to TRBJ2-5; 8 bases map to TRBD1. CDR1 is SGHKS and CDR2 is YYEKEE in the germline V gene (reference sequence). The CDR3 contains 16 residues. The ends lost 2 bases at V and 4 bases at J; junction bases unmatched: 10. CDR3 loop: CASSLGQGAGIETQYF. Written as DNA, the CDR3 is TGTGCCAGCAGCTTAGGCCAGGGGGCCGGAATAGAGACCCAGTACTTC.

Here the CDR3 DNA reads TGTGCCAGCAGTCCGACAGGGGCCGGTCGGAACACTGAAGCTTTCTTT. Amino acid sequence: CASSPTGAGRNTEAFF. This chain uses TRBV28 with TRBJ1-1; TRBD1 matches 8 bases. CDR1 and CDR2 from the germline V gene are MDHEN and SYDVKM. V dropped 5 bases and J dropped 1; count of bases not matched to a gene: 9. The CDR3 loop spans 16 amino acids.

This clone appeared a few times. V gene TRBV5-4 combines with J gene TRBJ1-1, with a weak D call TRBD1 (5 bases). The CDR3 sequence is 14 residues long. Trimming stripped 9 bases from V and 2 bases from J, with 17 bases between. Per germline, CDR1 SGHNT and CDR2 YYREEE (reference sequence). The CDR3 sequence is CATWTQSYNTEAFF. The CDR3 coding sequence is TGTGCCACCTGGACACAGTCATATAACACTGAAGCTTTCTTT.

To note about this clone: Its ends do not fully match the called genes, so a read error is possible. J is TRBJ2-1 and V is TRBV27; unclear D gene. Germline V gene lookup returns CDR1 MNHEY and CDR2 SMNVEV (reference sequence). The CDR3 length is 15 residues. The CDR3 region has the DNA TGTGCCAGCAGTTTATGGCCCCTTTCCTACAATGAGCGGTTCTTC. Protein product: CASSLWPLSYNERFF.

The chain recombines TRBV5-1 with TRBJ2-1; no firm D call. CDR1 and CDR2 (germline): SGHRS, YFSETQ. Deletions cut 0 bases from V and 0 bases from J, with 7 bases between. This CDR3 has 15 amino acids. CDR3 region: CASSLDASSYNEQFF. CDR3 coding DNA: TGCGCCAGCAGCTTGGATGCTAGCTCCTACAATGAGCAGTTCTTC.

With respect to this clone: Other DNA variants within this sample encode the same CDR3. This chain links TRBV28 with TRBJ1-1, with D possibly matching TRBD1 (5 bases). This CDR3 has 13 amino acids. CDR1 and CDR2 from the germline V gene are MDHEN and SYDVKM. Trimming removed 3 bases at V and 3 bases at J, with 8 bases between. The CDR3 DNA sequence: TGTGCCAGCAGTTTTGGGGGGGACACTGAAGCTTTCTTT. This encodes CASSFGGDTEAFF. Combining the CDR3 with reference TRBV28 and TRBJ1-1 gives the whole variable domain DVKVTQSSRYLVKRTGEKVFLECVQDMDHENMFWYRQDPGLGLRLIYFSYDVKMKEKGDIPEGYSVSREKKERFSLILESASTNQTSMYLCASSFGGDTEAFFGQGTRLTVV.

The sample holds one count of this clone. J is TRBJ2-1 and V is TRBV5-1, with 9 positions matching TRBD2. V shed 7 bases, J shed 7 bases, and the junction held 15 bases outside the gene matches. The CDR3 is 16 amino acids. In germline, CDR1 is SGHRS, CDR2 YFSETQ. The CDR3 nucleotides are TGCGCCAGCTCGAGCAGAACCGGGACTAGCATAAATGAGCAGTTCTTC. This gives the protein CASSSRTGTSINEQFF.

The chain joins TRBV28 to TRBJ2-7, with 7 bases matching TRBD1. The CDR3 runs to 13 residues. Germline V gene sequence: CDR1 MDHEN, CDR2 SYDVKM. V trimming: 4 bases; J trimming: 6 bases; junction bases outside the gene matches: 6. The CDR3, as DNA: TGTGCCAGCAGTTCCCTGACAGGGTTCGAGCAGTACTTC. This codes for CASSSLTGFEQYF.